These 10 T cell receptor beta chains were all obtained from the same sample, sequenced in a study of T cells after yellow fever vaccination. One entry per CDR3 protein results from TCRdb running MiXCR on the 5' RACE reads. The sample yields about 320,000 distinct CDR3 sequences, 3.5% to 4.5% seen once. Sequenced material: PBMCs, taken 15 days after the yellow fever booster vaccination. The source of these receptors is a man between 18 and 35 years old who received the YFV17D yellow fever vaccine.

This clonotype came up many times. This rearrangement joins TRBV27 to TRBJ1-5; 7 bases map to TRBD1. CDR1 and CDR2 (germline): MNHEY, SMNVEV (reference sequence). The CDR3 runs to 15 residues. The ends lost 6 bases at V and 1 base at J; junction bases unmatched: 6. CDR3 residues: CASRKGGQSNQPQHF. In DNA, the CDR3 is TGTGCCAGCAGAAAGGGGGGACAGAGCAATCAGCCCCAGCATTTT.

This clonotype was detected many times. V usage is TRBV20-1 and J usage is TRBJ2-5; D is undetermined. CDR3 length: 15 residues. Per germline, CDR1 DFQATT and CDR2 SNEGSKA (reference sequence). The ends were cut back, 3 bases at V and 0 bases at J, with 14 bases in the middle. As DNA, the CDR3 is TGCAGTGCTAGGGGCCGGTTGTGGTACCAAGAGACCCAGTACTTC. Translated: CSARGRLWYQETQYF.

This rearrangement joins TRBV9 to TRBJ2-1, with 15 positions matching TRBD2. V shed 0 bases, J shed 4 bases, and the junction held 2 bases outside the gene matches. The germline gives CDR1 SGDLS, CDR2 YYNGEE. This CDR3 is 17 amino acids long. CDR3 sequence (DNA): TGTGCCAGCAGCGTAGGCGGACTAGCGGGGGGGTACAATGAGCAGTTCTTC. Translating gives CASSVGGLAGGYNEQFF.

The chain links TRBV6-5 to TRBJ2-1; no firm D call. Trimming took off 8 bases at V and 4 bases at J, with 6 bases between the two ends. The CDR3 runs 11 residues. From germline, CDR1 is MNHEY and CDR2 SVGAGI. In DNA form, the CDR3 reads TGTGCCAGCCGACGATACAATGAGCAGTTCTTC. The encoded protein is CASRRYNEQFF.

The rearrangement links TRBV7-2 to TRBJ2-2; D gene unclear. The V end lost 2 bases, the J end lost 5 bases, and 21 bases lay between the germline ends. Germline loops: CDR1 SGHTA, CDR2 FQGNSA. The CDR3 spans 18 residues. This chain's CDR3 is CASSLFGRRSRYTGELFF. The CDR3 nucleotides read TGTGCCAGCAGCTTATTCGGTAGAAGGTCGAGATATACCGGGGAGCTGTTTTTT.

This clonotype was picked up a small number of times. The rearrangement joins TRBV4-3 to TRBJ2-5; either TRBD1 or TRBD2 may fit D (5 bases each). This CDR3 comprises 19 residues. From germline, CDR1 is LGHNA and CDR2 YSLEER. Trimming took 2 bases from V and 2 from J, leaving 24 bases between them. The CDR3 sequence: CASSQSPRGPEWSQETQYF. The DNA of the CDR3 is TGCGCCAGCAGCCAATCCCCCCGGGGCCCGGAGTGGTCACAAGAGACCCAGTACTTC.

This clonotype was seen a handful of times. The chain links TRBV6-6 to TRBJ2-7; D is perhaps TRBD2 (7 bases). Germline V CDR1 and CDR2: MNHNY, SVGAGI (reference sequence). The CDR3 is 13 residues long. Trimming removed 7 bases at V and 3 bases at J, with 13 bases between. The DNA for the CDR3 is TGTGCCAGCACTCAGGGGAGGGGCTACGAGCAGTACTTC. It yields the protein CASTQGRGYEQYF.

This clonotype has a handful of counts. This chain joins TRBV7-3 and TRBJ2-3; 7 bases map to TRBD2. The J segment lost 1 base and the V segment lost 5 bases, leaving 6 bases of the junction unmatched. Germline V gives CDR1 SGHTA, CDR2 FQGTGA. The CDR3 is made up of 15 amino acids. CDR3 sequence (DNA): TGTGCCAGCAGCCCCGGGACTACCGGCACAGATACGCAGTATTTT. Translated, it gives CASSPGTTGTDTQYF.

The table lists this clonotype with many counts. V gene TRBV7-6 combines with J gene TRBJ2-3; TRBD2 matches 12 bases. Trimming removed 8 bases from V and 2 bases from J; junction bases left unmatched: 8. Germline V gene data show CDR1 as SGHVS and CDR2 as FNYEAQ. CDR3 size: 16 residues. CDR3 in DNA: TGTGCCAGCGCTTGGGCTAGCGGGGGGGTCACAGATACGCAGTATTTT. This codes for CASAWASGGVTDTQYF.

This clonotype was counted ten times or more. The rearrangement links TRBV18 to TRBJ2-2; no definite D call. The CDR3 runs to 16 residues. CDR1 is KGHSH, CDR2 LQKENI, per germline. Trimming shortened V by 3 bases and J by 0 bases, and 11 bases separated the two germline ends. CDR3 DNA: TGTGCCAGCTCACCGAAGAAACGCGCGAACACCGGGGAGCTGTTTTTT. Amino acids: CASSPKKRANTGELFF.